These 10 T cell receptor beta chains share one sample of origin, sequenced in a study of blood T cell repertoires in COVID-19. Profiling relied on immunoSEQ multiplex PCR, and the TCRdb table lists in-frame clones only, not all of them. Of 200,000 to 300,000 clones listed, roughly 79% are singletons. The sample was peripheral blood. These receptors were obtained from a woman aged 80 or older with COVID-19, enrolled during active disease.

In nucleotides, the CDR3 is TGTGCCAGCAGTGCCGGGACAGGGGGTGCCGGGGAGCTGTTTTTT. It encodes CASSAGTGGAGELFF. The chain is built from TRBV6-6 and TRBJ2-2, with 11 bases lining up with TRBD1. The CDR3 has 15 residues. Germline loops: CDR1 MNHNY, CDR2 SVGAGI (reference sequence). V dropped 5 bases and J dropped 6; count of bases not matched to a gene: 5.

The table lists this clone with a count of one. CDR3 sequence (DNA): TGTGCCAGTCGACGTGGGGGGACAGGGGCGAACTATGGCTACACCTTC. Translating gives CASRRGGTGANYGYTF. This chain connects TRBV19 to TRBJ1-2; 10 positions match TRBD1. The V and J ends lost 8 bases and 2 bases, in that order; junction bases with no gene match: 11. CDR1 is LNHDA and CDR2 is SQIVND in the germline V gene (reference sequence). The CDR3 extends over 16 amino acids.

The chain employs TRBV7-2 and TRBJ1-1; 11 bases align to TRBD1. The J segment lost 1 base and the V segment lost 8 bases, leaving 3 bases of the junction unmatched. Germline-derived CDR1 and CDR2 are SGHTA and FQGNSA. The CDR3 contains 14 residues. In DNA form, the CDR3 reads TGTGCCAGCGGACAGGGGGCGTGGAACACTGAAGCTTTCTTT. It translates to CASGQGAWNTEAFF.

The chain combines TRBV11-3 with TRBJ2-3, with 12 bases fitting TRBD2. V dropped 3 bases and J dropped 5; count of bases not matched to a gene: 3. The CDR3 contains 15 residues. Germline V gene sequence: CDR1 SGHNT, CDR2 YENEEA. The CDR3 nucleotides read TGTGCCAGCAGCTTCCTAGCGGGGGGGCAAGATACGCAGTATTTT. Its protein is CASSFLAGGQDTQYF.

The rearrangement uses TRBV24-1 and TRBJ1-2; 11 bases fit TRBD1. Germline V gene data show CDR1 as KGHDR and CDR2 as SFDVKD. Germline trimming cut 4 bases from V and 7 bases from J; bases unmatched to any gene: 13. This CDR3 has 17 amino acids. CDR3 in amino acids: CATSDPGGQGADGGYTF. CDR3 sequence (DNA): TGTGCCACCAGTGACCCCGGAGGACAGGGGGCTGATGGTGGCTACACCTTC.

This sequence joins TRBV6-1 and TRBJ2-1, with D unresolved. Germline CDR1 is MNHNS and CDR2 is SASEGT. V lost 2 bases, J lost 15 bases, and 11 bases lay in between. The CDR3 loop spans 11 amino acids. The CDR3 sequence is CASSELNRLFF. The CDR3 DNA sequence: TGTGCCAGCAGTGAATTAAATCGTCTGTTCTTC.

This chain connects TRBV7-9 to TRBJ1-2; D is uncertain. The V gene lost 6 bases and the J gene lost 1 base, with 18 bases spanning the gap. Germline V CDR1 and CDR2: SEHNR, FQNEAQ (reference sequence). CDR3 length equals 16 residues. CDR3 nucleotides: TGTGCCAGCAGTTCAAGTGGGCCAGCCTTTAACTATGGCTACACCTTC. Translating gives CASSSSGPAFNYGYTF.

The V call is TRBV5-8, the J call TRBJ2-5; 8 bases fit TRBD2. Losses at the gene ends were 2 bases for V and 5 bases for J; bases not matched to a gene: 8. The CDR3 runs to 15 residues. Germline-derived CDR1 and CDR2 are SGHTS and YDEGEE. CDR3 loop: CASSLTGRAGETQYF. The CDR3 nucleotides are TGTGCCAGCAGCTTAACCGGGAGGGCCGGGGAGACCCAGTACTTC.

The CDR3 region is CASSSGQLNTEAFF. The CDR3 region has the DNA TGTGCCAGCAGCTCTGGACAGCTGAACACTGAAGCTTTCTTT. V is TRBV5-6 and J is TRBJ1-1; perhaps TRBD1 as D (6 bases). Germline V gene lookup returns CDR1 SGHDT and CDR2 YYEEEE. CDR3 length equals 14 residues. V was cut by 3 bases and J by 0 bases, with 9 bases left in between.

This chain links TRBV6-6 with TRBJ2-3; D gene uncertain. CDR3 length equals 11 residues. CDR1 and CDR2 from the germline V gene are MNHNY and SVGAGI (reference sequence). The ends were cut back, 6 bases at V and 6 bases at J, with 7 bases in the middle. The CDR3: CASSSRDTQYF. The CDR3 nucleotides are TGTGCCAGCAGCTCCAGGGATACGCAGTATTTT.